What follows describes a single TCR beta chain. The antigen is unknown. The data belong to a study of T cells after yellow fever vaccination. Study results and caveats: Abundant clonotypes from the bulk population could get into FACS-sorted repertoires as contaminants. Peaking faster, on day 5 versus 15, the secondary response was nonetheless weaker. Most clones from primary vaccination resurfaced after the booster (around 97% CD4, over 85% CD8).

TCRdb recomputed calls from the 5' RACE reads with MiXCR, one row per CDR3 protein. Of under 700,000 distinct CDR3 sequences listed, about 15% are singletons. Germline V CDR1 and CDR2: MNHNS, SASEGT. The CDR3 is 14 residues long. V lost 4 bases and J 4 bases, leaving 13 bases between the germline ends. The sample here was PBMCs, taken roughly 5 days after the first yellow fever vaccination. The J gene is TRBJ1-1, the V gene TRBV6-1, with D possibly TRBD1 on 5 matching bases. The receptor was derived from a man younger than 35 who received the YFV17D yellow fever vaccine. CDR3 sequence: CASSGGGTGTEAFF. The CDR3 DNA is TGTGCCAGCAGTGGTGGGGGGACGGGCACTGAAGCTTTCTTT.